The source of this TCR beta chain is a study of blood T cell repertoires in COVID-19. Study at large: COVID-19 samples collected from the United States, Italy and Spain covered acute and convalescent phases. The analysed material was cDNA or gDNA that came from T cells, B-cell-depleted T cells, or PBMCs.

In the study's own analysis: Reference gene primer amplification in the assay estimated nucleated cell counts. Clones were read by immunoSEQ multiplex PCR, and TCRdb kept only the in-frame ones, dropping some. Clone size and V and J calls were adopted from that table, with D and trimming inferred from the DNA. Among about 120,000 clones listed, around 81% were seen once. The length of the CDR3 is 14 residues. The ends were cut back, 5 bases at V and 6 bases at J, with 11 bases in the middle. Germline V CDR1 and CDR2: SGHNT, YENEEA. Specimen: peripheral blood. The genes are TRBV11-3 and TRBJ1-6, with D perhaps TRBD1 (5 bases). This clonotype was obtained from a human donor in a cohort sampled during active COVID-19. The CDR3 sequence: CASSRGLPNSPLHF. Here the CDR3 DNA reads TGTGCCAGCAGCCGGGGGTTGCCTAATTCACCCCTCCACTTT.